These T cell receptor beta chains were read from a single sample in a study of cytomegalovirus exposure and HLA in healthy donors. Clones were read by immunoSEQ multiplex PCR, and TCRdb kept only the in-frame ones, dropping some. This repertoire shows approximately 200,000 clones, around 81% found once; its top ten account for around 2%. Sequencing was carried out using PBMCs. All receptors derive from a woman aged 18-29 years in good health and CMV-seropositive. The CDR3 runs from the conserved cysteine through the conserved F or W. A D gene is named only where the DNA matches it firmly. Size is stated for part of the rows, as once, few or many counts, or as a class when the clone is expanded.

CDR3 DNA: TGTGCCAGCTCACCCCGGGGAGAACAGCCCCAGCATTTT
CDR3 protein: CASSPRGEQPQHF
clone size: .
D gene: .
J gene: TRBJ1-5
V gene: TRBV18

CDR3 DNA: TGTGCCAGCAGTCATACAGGGACAAACTATGGCTACACCTTC
CDR3 protein: CASSHTGTNYGYTF
clone size: .
D gene: .
J gene: TRBJ1-2
V gene: TRBV6-5

CDR3 DNA: TGTGCCAGCAGTGCCCCGGGGGGATTCTCCTACGAGCAGTACTTC
CDR3 protein: CASSAPGGFSYEQYF
clone size: few
D gene: TRBD2
J gene: TRBJ2-7
V gene: TRBV6-1

CDR3 DNA: TGTGCCAGCAGCGTAGAGGGGAGGACGCCACTTGAAGCTTTCTTT
CDR3 protein: CASSVEGRTPLEAFF
clone size: .
D gene: .
J gene: TRBJ1-1
V gene: TRBV9

CDR3 DNA: TGTGCCAGCAGCTACAGGGTAAGGACTAGCTCAGAGCAGTTCTTC
CDR3 protein: CASSYRVRTSSEQFF
clone size: .
D gene: TRBD2
J gene: TRBJ2-1
V gene: TRBV2

CDR3 DNA: TGTGCCTCGACCTCAACCGGGACAGGTGAAAAACTGTTTTTT
CDR3 protein: CASTSTGTGEKLFF
clone size: .
D gene: TRBD1
J gene: TRBJ1-4
V gene: TRBV30

CDR3 DNA: TGTGCCAGCAGCTTAGCCGGGGGGCTCCAAGAGACCCAGTACTTC
CDR3 protein: CASSLAGGLQETQYF
clone size: .
D gene: .
J gene: TRBJ2-5
V gene: TRBV7-2

CDR3 DNA: TGTGCCAGCAGACATTCCTATAATTCACCCCTCCACTTT
CDR3 protein: CASRHSYNSPLHF
clone size: .
D gene: .
J gene: TRBJ1-6
V gene: TRBV2

CDR3 DNA: TGTGCCAGCGGATGGAAGGCGGGGGGCTCCTACGAGCAGTACTTC
CDR3 protein: CASGWKAGGSYEQYF
clone size: .
D gene: TRBD2
J gene: TRBJ2-7
V gene: TRBV27

CDR3 DNA: TGTGCCAGCAGTATAGGACTGACTAACTATGGCTACACCTTC
CDR3 protein: CASSIGLTNYGYTF
clone size: .
D gene: .
J gene: TRBJ1-2
V gene: TRBV6-5

CDR3 DNA: TGCGCCAGCAGCTTGGTAGCGGGGGGAACCGGGGAGCTGTTTTTT
CDR3 protein: CASSLVAGGTGELFF
clone size: few
D gene: TRBD2
J gene: TRBJ2-2
V gene: TRBV5-1

CDR3 DNA: TGTGCCTGGAGTGTGGACAGTAGCACAGATACGCAGTATTTT
CDR3 protein: CAWSVDSSTDTQYF
clone size: .
D gene: .
J gene: TRBJ2-3
V gene: TRBV30